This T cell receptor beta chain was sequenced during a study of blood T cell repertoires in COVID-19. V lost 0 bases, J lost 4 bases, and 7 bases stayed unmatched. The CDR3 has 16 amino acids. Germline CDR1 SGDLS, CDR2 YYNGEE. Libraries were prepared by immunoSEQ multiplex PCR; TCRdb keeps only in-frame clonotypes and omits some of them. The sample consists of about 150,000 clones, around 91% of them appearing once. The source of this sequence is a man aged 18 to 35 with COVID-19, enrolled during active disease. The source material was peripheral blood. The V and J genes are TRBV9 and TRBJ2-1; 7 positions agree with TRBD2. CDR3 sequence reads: CASSVGGGDPYNEQFF. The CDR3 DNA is TGTGCCAGCAGCGTAGGCGGGGGAGACCCTTACAATGAGCAGTTCTTC.